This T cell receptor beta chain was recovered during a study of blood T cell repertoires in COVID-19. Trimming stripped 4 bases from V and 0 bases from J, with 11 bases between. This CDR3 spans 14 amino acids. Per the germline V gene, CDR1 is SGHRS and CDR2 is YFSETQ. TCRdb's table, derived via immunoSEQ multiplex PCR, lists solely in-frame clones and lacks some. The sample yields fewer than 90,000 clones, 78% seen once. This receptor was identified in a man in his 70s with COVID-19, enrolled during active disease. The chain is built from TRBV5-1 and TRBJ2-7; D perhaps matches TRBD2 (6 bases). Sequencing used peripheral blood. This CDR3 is CASSPGLDSYEQYF. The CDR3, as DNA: TGCGCCAGCAGCCCGGGACTGGACTCCTACGAGCAGTACTTC.